What follows are 9 T cell receptor beta chains derived from one specimen sequenced in a study of OX40 agonist ivuxolimab in advanced cancers. Generated by immunoSEQ multiplex PCR, the TCRdb table keeps only in-frame clones and is missing some. Here the sample spans tens of thousands of clones, 80% to 90% being singletons. Sequenced material: CD4+ or CD8+ T cells sorted from blood, taken in a trial of the OX40 agonist ivuxolimab. These receptors all come from an adult with an advanced solid tumor such as melanoma, head and neck, liver or kidney cancer.

V and J are TRBV5-1 and TRBJ1-1, with TRBD1 matching over 7 bases. With V trimmed by 2 bases and J by 1 base, 11 bases remained unmatched. The CDR3 is 17 amino acids. Germline CDR1 is SGHRS and CDR2 is YFSETQ. This chain's CDR3 is CASSFPRQGAPNTEAFF. In DNA, the CDR3 is TGCGCCAGCAGCTTCCCCCGACAGGGCGCCCCGAACACTGAAGCTTTCTTT.

This rearrangement joins TRBV19 to TRBJ2-2, with TRBD1 as a possible D gene (5 bases). The CDR3 loop spans 15 amino acids. The germline CDR1 and CDR2 sequences are LNHDA and SQIVND (reference sequence). The germline V and J ends were trimmed by 6 bases and 0 bases, with 11 bases remaining between them. CDR3 protein: CASRGAATNTGELFF. The CDR3 region has the DNA TGTGCCAGTAGAGGGGCGGCTACGAACACCGGGGAGCTGTTTTTT.

The chain links TRBV6-1 to TRBJ1-1, with 9 bases identical to TRBD1. Germline V gives CDR1 MNHNS, CDR2 SASEGT. CDR3 size: 11 residues. The V and J ends lost 8 bases and 8 bases, in that order; junction bases with no gene match: 3. The CDR3 coding sequence is TGTGCCAGCCTCGGGACAGGGGAAGCTTTCTTT. Amino acids: CASLGTGEAFF.

Comment on this clone: Germline and junction disagree at one end, which may indicate a read error. Other DNA sequences in the sample encode the same CDR3. The J gene is TRBJ2-1, the V gene TRBV9; no reliable D call. The CDR3 has 16 residues. Germline V lookup: CDR1 SGDLS, CDR2 YYNGEE. The CDR3 sequence is CASSPISVFSYNEQFF. CDR3 DNA: TGTGCTAGCAGCCCCATATCTGTATTCTCCTACAATGAGCAGTTCTTC.

V is TRBV29-1 and J is TRBJ2-3; D might be TRBD2 (5 bases). This CDR3 comprises 14 residues. Germline CDR1 SQVTM, CDR2 ANQGSEA. In DNA form, the CDR3 reads TGCACAGCGTTAGAGGACTTCCCGGGAGATACGCAGTATTTT. Amino acids: CTALEDFPGDTQYF.

The chain recombines TRBV7-9 with TRBJ1-4, with 7 bases identical to TRBD1. The germline V gene has CDR1 SEHNR and CDR2 FQNEAQ (reference sequence). The CDR3 runs 15 residues. V trimming: 0 bases; J trimming: 4 bases; junction bases outside the gene matches: 2. CDR3 nucleotide sequence: TGTGCCAGCAGCTTAGCAGGGGGCGGTAATGAAAAACTGTTTTTT. Protein: CASSLAGGGNEKLFF. Filled out from reference TRBV7-9 and TRBJ1-4, the complete variable domain reads DTGVSQNPRHKITKRGQNVTFRCDPISEHNRLYWYRQTLGQGPEFLTYFQNEAQLEKSRLLSDRFSAERPKGSFSTLEIQRTEQGDSAMYLCASSLAGGGNEKLFFGSGTQLSVL.

This rearrangement joins TRBV6-6 to TRBJ2-5, with TRBD2 as a possible D gene (5 bases). The CDR3 contains 14 residues. CDR1 is MNHNY and CDR2 is SVGAGI in the germline V gene (reference sequence). V lost 2 bases and J lost 2, with 9 bases in between. The CDR3 bases are TGTGCCAGCAGTTACGTAGGACTTCAAGAGACCCAGTACTTC. It is translated as CASSYVGLQETQYF.

This clone is a singleton in its sample. The V call is TRBV19, the J call TRBJ2-3; 7 positions match TRBD1. The junction had 7 bases not matched to a gene; V was cut back by 5 bases and J by 2 bases. The CDR3 has 15 amino acids. Germline values: CDR1 LNHDA, CDR2 SQIVND (reference sequence). CDR3 DNA sequence: TGTGCCAGTAGTTTTTCCGGGACAGTCACAGATACGCAGTATTTT. This sequence encodes CASSFSGTVTDTQYF.

The chain uses TRBV6-5 and TRBJ1-2, with TRBD1 matching over 9 bases. The CDR3 has 13 amino acids. J gave up 4 bases and V 7 bases, and 4 bases lay outside the gene matches. In germline, CDR1 is MNHEY, CDR2 SVGAGI. CDR3 in DNA: TGTGCCAGCAAGAGGACAGGGGCCTATGGCTACACCTTC. Its protein product is CASKRTGAYGYTF.